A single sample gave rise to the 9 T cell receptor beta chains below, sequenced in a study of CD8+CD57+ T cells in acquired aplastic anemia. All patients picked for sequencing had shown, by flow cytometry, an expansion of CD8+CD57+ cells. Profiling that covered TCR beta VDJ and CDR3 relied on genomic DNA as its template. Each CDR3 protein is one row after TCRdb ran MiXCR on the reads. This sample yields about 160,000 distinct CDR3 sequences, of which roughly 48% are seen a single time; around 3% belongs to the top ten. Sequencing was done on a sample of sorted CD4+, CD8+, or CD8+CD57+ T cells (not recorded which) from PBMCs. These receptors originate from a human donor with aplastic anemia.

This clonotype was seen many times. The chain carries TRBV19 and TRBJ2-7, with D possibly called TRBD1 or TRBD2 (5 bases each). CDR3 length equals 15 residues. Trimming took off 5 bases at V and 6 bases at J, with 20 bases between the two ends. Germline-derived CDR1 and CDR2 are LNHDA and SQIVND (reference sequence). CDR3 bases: TGTGCCAGTAGTCGTCTGGGGGTGGAAGGGCCCGAGCAGTACTTC. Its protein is CASSRLGVEGPEQYF.

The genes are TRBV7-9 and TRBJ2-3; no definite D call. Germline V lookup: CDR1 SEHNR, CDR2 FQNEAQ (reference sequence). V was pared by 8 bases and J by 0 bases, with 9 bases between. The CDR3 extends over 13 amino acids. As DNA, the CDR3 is TGTGCCAGCTTGGCCGCTAGCACAGATACGCAGTATTTT. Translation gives CASLAASTDTQYF.

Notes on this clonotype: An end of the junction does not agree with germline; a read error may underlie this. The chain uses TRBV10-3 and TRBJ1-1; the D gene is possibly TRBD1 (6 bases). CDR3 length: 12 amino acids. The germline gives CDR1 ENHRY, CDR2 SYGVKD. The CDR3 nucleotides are TGTGCCATCAGTCCAGGGGCCACTGAAGCTCTCTTT. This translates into CAISPGATEALF.

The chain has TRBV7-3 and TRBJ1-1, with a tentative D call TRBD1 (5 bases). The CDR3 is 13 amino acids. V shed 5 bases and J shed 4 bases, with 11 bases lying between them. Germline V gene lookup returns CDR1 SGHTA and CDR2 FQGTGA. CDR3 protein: CASSAQVTTEAFF. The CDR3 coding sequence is TGTGCCAGCAGCGCACAGGTGACCACTGAAGCTTTCTTT.

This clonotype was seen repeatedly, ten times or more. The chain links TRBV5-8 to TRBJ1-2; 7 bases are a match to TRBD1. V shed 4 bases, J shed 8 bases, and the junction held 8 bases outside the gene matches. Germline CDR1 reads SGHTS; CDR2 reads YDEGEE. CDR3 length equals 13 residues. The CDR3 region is CASSEPTGRGYTF. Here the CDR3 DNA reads TGTGCCAGCAGCGAGCCGACAGGGAGAGGCTACACCTTC. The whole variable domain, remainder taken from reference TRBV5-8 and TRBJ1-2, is EAGVTQSPTHLIKTRGQQATLRCSPISGHTSVYWYQQALGLGLQFLLWYDEGEERNRGNFPPRFSGRQFPNYSSELNVNALELEDSALYLCASSEPTGRGYTFGSGTRLTVV.

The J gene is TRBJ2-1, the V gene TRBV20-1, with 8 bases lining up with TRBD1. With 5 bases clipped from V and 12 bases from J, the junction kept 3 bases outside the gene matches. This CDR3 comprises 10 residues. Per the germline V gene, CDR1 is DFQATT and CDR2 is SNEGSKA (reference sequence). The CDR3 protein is CSAPGTGQFF. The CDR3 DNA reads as TGCAGTGCTCCCGGGACAGGGCAGTTCTTC.

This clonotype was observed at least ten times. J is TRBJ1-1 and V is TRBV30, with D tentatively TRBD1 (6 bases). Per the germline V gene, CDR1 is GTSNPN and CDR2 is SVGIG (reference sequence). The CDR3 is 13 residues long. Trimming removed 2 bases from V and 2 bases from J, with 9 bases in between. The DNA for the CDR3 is TGTGCCTGGAGTCAACAGGGAAACACTGAAGCTTTCTTT. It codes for CAWSQQGNTEAFF.

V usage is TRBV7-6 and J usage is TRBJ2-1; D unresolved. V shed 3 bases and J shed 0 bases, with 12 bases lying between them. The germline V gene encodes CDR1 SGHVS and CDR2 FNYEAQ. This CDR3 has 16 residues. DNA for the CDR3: TGTGCCAGCAGCTTGAAATCCACCCCCTCCTACAATGAGCAGTTCTTC. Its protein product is CASSLKSTPSYNEQFF.

The CDR3 coding sequence is TGTGCCAGCAGTTTCGAGCGTGGTGGGGCCAGCTACGAGCAGTACTTC. Protein product: CASSFERGGASYEQYF. The chain carries TRBV12-3 or TRBV12-4 and TRBJ2-7; D possibly corresponds to TRBD1 (5 bases). V was trimmed by 3 bases and J by 3 bases, leaving 18 bases between them. This CDR3 has 16 amino acids.